This T cell receptor (beta chain) appears in the sequencing data of a study of T cells expressing NK-cell markers. About the study: Researchers got TCR beta repertoires out of sorted CD3+CD56+NKG2C+, CD3+CD56+NKG2C- and CD3+CD56-NKG2C+ T cells.

The TCR beta cDNA came from 5'RACE template switching with UMIs. After re-calling the 5' RACE reads, TCRdb lists one entry per CDR3 protein, DNA absent. The table gives some 460,000 distinct CDR3 sequences; the top ten clones make up more than 1.4% of it. Overall study findings and caveats: Once again these clonotypes came out on top in the CD3+CD56-NKG2C+ fraction of a few donors.

About this clonotype itself: Its antigen is currently unknown.

This CDR3 has 15 amino acids. Germline CDR1 reads KGHSH; CDR2 reads LQKENI. V gene TRBV18 combines with J gene TRBJ1-1. This TCR derives from a woman aged 45-65 years in good health. Sequencing was done on a sample of blood T cells: a sorted CD56 or NKG2C T cell subset, CD4+ or CD8+ T cells, or bulk PBMC T cells (not recorded which). This chain's CDR3 is CASSSRSSGNTEAFF.